A selection of T cell receptor beta chains follows, all from one sample in a study of cytomegalovirus exposure and HLA in healthy donors. The repertoire was sequenced with immunoSEQ multiplex PCR; TCRdb's copy has only in-frame clones and lacks some. The sample shows about 120,000 clones, around 10% of them seen only once. Sequencing was done on a sample of PBMCs. The receptors were sampled from a man aged 25-45 years in good health and CMV-seronegative. Both conserved end residues are part of each CDR3. A D gene is named only where the DNA matches it firmly. Clone size, where shown, is once, few, many, or a class for clones that have expanded.

V	J	size	D	CDR3	DNA
TRBV29-1	TRBJ2-5	few	.	CSVILGEETQYF	TGCAGCGTAATACTAGGTGAAGAGACCCAGTACTTC
TRBV19	TRBJ1-1	few	TRBD1	CASVPGTGLAFF	TGTGCCAGTGTACCGGGGACAGGGCTCGCTTTCTTT
TRBV5-1	TRBJ1-4	few	.	CASSRRRGNEKLFF	TGCGCCAGCAGCCGGAGGAGGGGTAATGAAAAACTGTTTTTT
TRBV27	TRBJ2-7	.	TRBD2	CASSFQRLANYEQYF	TGTGCCAGCAGTTTCCAACGACTAGCAAACTACGAGCAGTACTTT
TRBV27	TRBJ2-5	few	TRBD2	CASSLAGGSETQYF	TGTGCCAGCAGTTTAGCGGGGGGGTCCGAGACCCAGTACTTC
TRBV11-2	TRBJ2-3	.	TRBD2	CASSWTSGASTDTQYF	TGTGCCAGCAGCTGGACTAGCGGGGCGAGCACAGATACGCAGTATTTT
TRBV7-9	TRBJ2-3	.	.	CASSLALGASTDTQYF	TGTGCCAGCAGCTTAGCGCTAGGGGCTAGCACAGATACGCAGTATTTT
TRBV28	TRBJ1-4	few	.	CASSLLSPLGDEKLFF	TGTGCCAGCAGTTTATTATCGCCCCTCGGAGATGAAAAACTGTTTTTT
TRBV27	TRBJ2-7	.	.	CASSFSGQGTPYEQYF	TGTGCCAGCAGTTTTTCTGGGCAGGGGACCCCCTACGAGCAGTACTTC
TRBV11-2	TRBJ1-2	few	TRBD1	CASRPTGSTYGYTF	TGTGCCAGCAGGCCGACAGGGAGTACCTATGGCTACACCTTC
TRBV4-3	TRBJ2-4	.	.	CASSRADGYSIQYF	TGCGCCAGCAGCCGAGCGGACGGCTACAGCATTCAGTACTTC
TRBV5-6	TRBJ2-6	.	.	CASSPPRWGANVLTF	TGTGCCAGCAGCCCGCCGCGGTGGGGGGCCAACGTCCTGACTTTC
TRBV28	TRBJ2-7	few	.	CASRRTSYEQYF	TGTGCCAGCAGGAGAACCTCCTACGAGCAGTACTTC
TRBV30	TRBJ1-5	.	.	CAWSVQGRNQPQHF	TGTGCCTGGAGTGTACAGGGCCGCAATCAGCCCCAGCATTTT
TRBV29-1	TRBJ2-7	few	TRBD1	CSVEVYGQGGYEQYF	TGCAGCGTTGAAGTGTATGGACAGGGGGGCTACGAGCAGTACTTC
TRBV5-6	TRBJ2-3	few	TRBD2	CASSLTSGEYTQYF	TGTGCCAGCAGCTTAACTAGCGGGGAATATACGCAGTATTTT
TRBV4-3	TRBJ1-6	.	.	CASSQTGKGGSPLHF	TGCGCCAGCAGCCAGACGGGGAAAGGGGGTTCACCCCTCCACTTT
TRBV9	TRBJ1-5	few	.	CASSVQGTQPQHF	TGTGCCAGCAGCGTACAGGGGACTCAGCCCCAGCATTTT
TRBV5-3	TRBJ2-3	.	.	CARSHVLRLTDTQYF	TGTGCCAGAAGCCATGTTCTAAGACTCACAGATACGCAGTATTTT
TRBV4-3	TRBJ2-7	.	.	CASSQRYPDEQYF	TGCGCCAGCAGCCAGCGCTACCCCGACGAGCAGTACTTC
TRBV30	TRBJ2-7	few	TRBD2	CACQVAGSSYEQYF	TGTGCCTGCCAGGTAGCGGGAAGCTCCTACGAGCAGTACTTC
TRBV27	TRBJ1-2	.	TRBD1	CASSAGQGSGYGYTF	TGTGCCAGCAGTGCGGGACAGGGGTCGGGCTATGGCTACACCTTC
TRBV13	TRBJ2-3	.	TRBD1	CASSLGTGPGDTQYF	TGTGCCAGCAGCTTAGGGACAGGGCCTGGAGATACGCAGTATTTT
TRBV5-6	TRBJ2-1	few	.	CASSLVGGEEQFF	TGTGCCAGCAGCTTGGTTGGCGGGGAAGAGCAGTTCTTC
TRBV29-1	TRBJ2-5	few	TRBD1	CSVASGTGRGETQYF	TGCAGCGTTGCTTCCGGGACAGGGCGGGGAGAGACCCAGTACTTC
TRBV30	TRBJ1-4	few	.	CALDGDNEKLFF	TGTGCTTTGGACGGGGATAATGAAAAACTGTTTTTT